This T cell receptor beta chain was sequenced during a study of response to subunit inactivated influenza vaccine (dated by TCRdb to between 2017 and 2018). With regard to the full study: Deep quantitative profiling of the T cell receptor repertoire was used in the study to follow responses to a trivalent subunit inactivated influenza vaccine.

Library creation used RT-PCR. TCRdb names Illumina HiSeq 2500 as the instrument used. The raw public reads went through TCRdb reprocessing: fastp at Q25, MiXCR clone calling, in-frame beta chains kept. Every entry covers one CDR3 protein and lists the most common genes and DNA from its rows. This sample is represented by 450,000 to 550,000 distinct CDR3 sequences; approximately 24% of them were singletons. Around 1.8% of the sample belongs to the ten largest clones. Notes on this clonotype: The antigen this receptor binds is unknown. Base-call qualities are not available, and no considerably larger clone is one nucleotide away.

The CDR3 spans 15 residues, from the cysteine through the phenylalanine. Kept here is only the CDR3 DNA, which spans 45 bases and is read in frame from base 1. For CDR1 and CDR2, the germline V gene lists SGHRS and YFSETQ. V is pared back by 0 bases and J by 7 bases, with 14 bases lying between the germline termini. Study-wide conclusions, independent of this receptor: According to the authors, only a limited number of new T cells may be recruited by each seasonal influenza vaccination.

Sequencing was performed on CD4+ T cells sorted from PBMCs, taken 5 days after vaccination. This receptor was obtained from a man between 50 and 59 years old who received an inactivated influenza vaccine. Donor details come from another sample of the same person, matched by shared clones. This chain joins TRBV5-1 to TRBJ2-1; TRBD1 is a weak D gene call, 6 bases matching. Read as DNA, the sequence is TGCGCCAGCAGCTTGGGTTACAGGGCATTAAATGAGCAGTTCTTC. The resulting protein is CASSLGYRALNEQFF.